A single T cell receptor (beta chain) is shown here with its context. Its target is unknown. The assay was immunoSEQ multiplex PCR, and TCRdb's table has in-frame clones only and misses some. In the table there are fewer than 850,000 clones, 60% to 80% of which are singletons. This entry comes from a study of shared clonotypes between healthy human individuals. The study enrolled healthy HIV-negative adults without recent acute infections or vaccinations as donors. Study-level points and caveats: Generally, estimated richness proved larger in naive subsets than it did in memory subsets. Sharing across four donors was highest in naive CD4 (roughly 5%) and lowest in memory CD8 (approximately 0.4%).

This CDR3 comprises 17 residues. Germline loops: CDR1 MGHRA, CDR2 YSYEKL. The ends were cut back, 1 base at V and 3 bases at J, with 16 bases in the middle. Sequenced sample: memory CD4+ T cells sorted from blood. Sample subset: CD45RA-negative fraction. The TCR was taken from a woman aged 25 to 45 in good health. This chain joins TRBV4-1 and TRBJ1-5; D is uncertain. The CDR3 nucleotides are TGCGCCAGCAGCCAAGTGGGCAGGCCGAATAACAATCAGCCCCAGCATTTT. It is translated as CASSQVGRPNNNQPQHF.